This TCR beta chain comes out of a study of monozygotic twins with inflammatory bowel disease. Study results and caveats: Patient repertoires may have gained variability from differing immunosuppressive treatments. Differing T cell subtypes remained indistinguishable.

Comment on this clonotype: As yet, its antigen is unknown.

This CDR3 is built from 14 residues. Germline V gene sequence: CDR1 SQVTM, CDR2 ANQGSEA. TCRdb reprocessed the 5' RACE reads and reports one entry per CDR3 protein, with no DNA. With 420,000 or so distinct CDR3 sequences in the sample, the ten largest clones hold 2% to 3%. One blood sample of approximately 2.5 ml was taken from each donor. Whole blood without T cell sorting served as the source of isolated total RNA. The sequence was collected from a human donor with ulcerative colitis or Crohn's disease, or a healthy co-twin of an affected twin (not recorded which). The specimen was blood. V usage is TRBV29-1 and J usage is TRBJ2-5; TCRdb returns TRBD2, unconfirmable since there is no DNA. The CDR3 protein is CSVEFSGNEETQYF.